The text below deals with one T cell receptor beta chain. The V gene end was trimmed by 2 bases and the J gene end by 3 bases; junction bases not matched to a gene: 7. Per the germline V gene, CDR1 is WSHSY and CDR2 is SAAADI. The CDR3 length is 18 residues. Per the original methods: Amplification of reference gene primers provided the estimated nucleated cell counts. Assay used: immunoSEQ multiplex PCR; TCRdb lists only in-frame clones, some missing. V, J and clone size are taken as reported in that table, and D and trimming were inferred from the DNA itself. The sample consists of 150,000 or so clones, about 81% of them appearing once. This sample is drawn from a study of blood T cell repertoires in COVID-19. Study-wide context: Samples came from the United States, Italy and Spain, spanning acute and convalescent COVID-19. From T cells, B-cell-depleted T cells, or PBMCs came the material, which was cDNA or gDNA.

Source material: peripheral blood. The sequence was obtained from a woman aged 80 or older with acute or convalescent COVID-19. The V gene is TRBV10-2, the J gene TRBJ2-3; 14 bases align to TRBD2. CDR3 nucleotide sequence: TGCGCCAGCAGTGAGCGTAGACTAGCGGGAGGGGGGACAGATACGCAGTATTTT. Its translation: CASSERRLAGGGTDTQYF.